The 15 T cell receptor beta chains in this list originate from one sample, sequenced in a study of Ad26.COV2.S vaccination and SARS-CoV-2 variants. Some clones are missing from TCRdb's copy, which holds only in-frame ones; the method was immunoSEQ multiplex PCR. The table has 300,000 to 400,000 clones, 80% to 90% seen once; the top ten hold around 3.7%. Indicated treatment: approximately 18 received Ad26.COV2.S at low or high dose, single or two shots; roughly five received placebo; per-sample allocation not given. Samples were taken on day 63 after the first vaccine or placebo injection. The sample here was peripheral blood, taken in a trial of Ad26.COV2.S vaccine versus placebo. These receptors all stem from a person between 18 and 60 years old who received the Ad26.COV2.S COVID-19 vaccine or a placebo.

The V and J genes are TRBV20-1 and TRBJ1-3; no firm D call. The CDR3 covers 11 residues. Looked up from germline, CDR1 is DFQATT and CDR2 is SNEGSKA (reference sequence). Trimming cost V 3 bases and J 3 bases, with 3 bases left between them. CDR3 coding DNA: TGCAGTGCTAGTGATGGAAACACCATATATTTT. Translating gives CSASDGNTIYF.

J is TRBJ1-2 and V is TRBV5-1; 7 bases agree with TRBD1. J gave up 0 bases and V 2 bases, and 10 bases lay outside the gene matches. From germline, CDR1 is SGHRS and CDR2 YFSETQ. The CDR3 runs to 17 residues. CDR3 nucleotide sequence: TGCGCCAGCAGCTTTGGGCTGGACAGGAGTTCTAACTATGGCTACACCTTC. Translating it yields CASSFGLDRSSNYGYTF.

The J gene is TRBJ2-3, the V gene TRBV9; 8 bases agree with TRBD2. Losses at the gene ends were 4 bases for V and 0 bases for J; bases not matched to a gene: 10. The CDR3 extends over 17 amino acids. From germline, CDR1 is SGDLS and CDR2 YYNGEE. CDR3 sequence: CASSPRASGRSTDTQYF. CDR3 in DNA: TGTGCCAGCAGCCCCCGGGCTAGCGGGCGCAGCACAGATACGCAGTATTTT.

The rearrangement links TRBV6-5 to TRBJ1-4; no definite D call. Trimming took 7 bases from V and 5 from J, leaving 14 bases between them. Germline lookup yields CDR1 MNHEY and CDR2 SVGAGI. This CDR3 spans 14 amino acids. The CDR3, as DNA: TGTGCCAGCACCCAGACGCCGCACAATGAAAAACTGTTTTTT. It is translated as CASTQTPHNEKLFF.

The chain has TRBV25-1 and TRBJ2-7; D not certain. Germline V CDR1 and CDR2: MGHDK, SYGVNS. The CDR3 consists of 13 residues. V lost 3 bases and J 7 bases, leaving 13 bases between the germline ends. The CDR3 reads CASSDDTSTEQYF. CDR3 in DNA: TGTGCCAGCAGTGACGATACCTCTACGGAGCAGTACTTC.

V and J are TRBV9 and TRBJ1-6, with TRBD1 matching 9 bases. The V and J ends lost 4 bases and 5 bases, in that order; junction bases with no gene match: 4. Germline CDR1 is SGDLS and CDR2 is YYNGEE. CDR3 length equals 15 residues. The CDR3, as DNA: TGTGCCAGCAGCACCCGACAGGGGGATAATTCACCCCTCCACTTT. Amino acids: CASSTRQGDNSPLHF.

This clone showed up just once. The genes are TRBV5-5 and TRBJ1-2; 8 bases match TRBD1. Trimming removed 2 bases from V and 4 bases from J; junction bases left unmatched: 7. This CDR3 has 15 amino acids. Germline V CDR1 and CDR2: SGHKS, YYEKEE (reference sequence). CDR3 sequence: CASSLEQGVFYGYTF. DNA for the CDR3: TGTGCCAGCAGCTTAGAACAGGGGGTTTTCTATGGCTACACCTTC.

This clone was detected only once. The rearrangement links TRBV5-1 to TRBJ2-2; a possible D gene is TRBD2 (6 bases). The CDR3 runs to 14 residues. The germline gives CDR1 SGHRS, CDR2 YFSETQ. Trimming pared 3 bases from V and 5 bases from J, leaving 11 bases between. CDR3 sequence reads: CASSSGSGTGELFF. CDR3 coding DNA: TGCGCCAGCAGCTCGGGGAGCGGGACCGGGGAGCTGTTTTTT.

This chain joins TRBV10-3 and TRBJ1-5; unclear D gene. This CDR3 spans 14 amino acids. Germline CDR1 is ENHRY and CDR2 is SYGVKD. V was cut by 2 bases and J by 0 bases, with 5 bases left in between. DNA for the CDR3: TGTGCCATCAGTGAGGACGTTAGCAATCAGCCCCAGCATTTT. This translates into CAISEDVSNQPQHF.

The chain uses TRBV19 and TRBJ1-1; 8 nucleotides agree with TRBD1. Germline trimming cut 4 bases from V and 1 base from J; bases unmatched to any gene: 5. The germline V gene has CDR1 LNHDA and CDR2 SQIVND (reference sequence). This CDR3 has 15 residues. The CDR3 spells CASSRGDRSNTEAFF. The CDR3 DNA reads as TGTGCCAGTAGTAGGGGGGACAGGTCGAACACTGAAGCTTTCTTT.

The J gene is TRBJ1-2, the V gene TRBV6-2 or TRBV6-3, with TRBD1 matching 10 bases. Germline V CDR1 and CDR2: MNHEY, SVGEGT. This CDR3 region has 14 residues. V lost 5 bases to trimming and J lost 5 bases; unmatched junction nucleotides: 5. The CDR3 region has the DNA TGTGCCAGCAGTGCCGGGACAGGGGTTTATGGCTACACCTTC. This translates into CASSAGTGVYGYTF.

The V and J genes are TRBV2 and TRBJ2-7, with TRBD1 matching over 9 bases. Germline V CDR1 and CDR2: SNHLY, FYNNEI. The trim removed 4 bases at V and 0 bases at J, leaving 4 bases unmatched. The CDR3 loop spans 15 amino acids. CDR3 sequence (DNA): TGTGCCAGCAGTGTAACAGGGGGCCTCTCCTACGAGCAGTACTTC. Its protein is CASSVTGGLSYEQYF. Based on the CDR3 plus reference TRBV2 and TRBJ2-7, the full variable domain is EPEVTQTPSHQVTQMGQEVILRCVPISNHLYFYWYRQILGQKVEFLVSFYNNEISEKSEIFDDQFSVERPDGSNFTLKIRSTKLEDSAMYFCASSVTGGLSYEQYFGPGTRLTVT.

The CDR3 bases are TGTGCCAGCAGCTTACACCAAAACACTGAAGCTTTCTTT. Amino acids: CASSLHQNTEAFF. The chain recombines TRBV7-3 with TRBJ1-1; no clear D. CDR3 length: 13 residues. CDR1 and CDR2 from the germline V gene are SGHTA and FQGTGA. Trimming pared 2 bases from V and 2 bases from J, leaving 6 bases between.

This chain uses TRBV10-3 with TRBJ2-3, with TRBD2 identical over 9 bases. Germline lookup yields CDR1 ENHRY and CDR2 SYGVKD. This CDR3 is 13 amino acids long. V was pared by 10 bases and J by 1 base, with 3 bases of the junction left unmatched. Here the CDR3 reads CANAGGRTDTQYF. CDR3 DNA: TGTGCCAACGCGGGGGGGCGCACAGATACGCAGTATTTT.

V is TRBV9 and J is TRBJ1-1; D is perhaps TRBD1 (5 bases). CDR1 and CDR2 (germline): SGDLS, YYNGEE. The CDR3 is 15 amino acids. V lost 0 bases and J 6 bases, leaving 15 bases between the germline ends. CDR3 residues: CASSVEQAPGAEAFF. For the CDR3, the DNA is TGTGCCAGCAGCGTAGAACAGGCCCCGGGGGCTGAAGCTTTCTTT.